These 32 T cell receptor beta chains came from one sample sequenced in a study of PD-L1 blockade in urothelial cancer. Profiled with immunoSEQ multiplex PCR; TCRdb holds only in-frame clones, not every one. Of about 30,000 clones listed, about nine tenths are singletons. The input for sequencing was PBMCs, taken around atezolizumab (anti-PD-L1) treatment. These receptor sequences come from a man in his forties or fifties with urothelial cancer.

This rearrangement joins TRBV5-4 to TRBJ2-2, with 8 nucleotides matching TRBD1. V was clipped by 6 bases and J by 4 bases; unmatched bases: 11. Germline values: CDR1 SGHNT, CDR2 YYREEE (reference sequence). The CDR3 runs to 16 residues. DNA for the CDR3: TGTGCCAGCATGGACAGGGCGGTTCGGAGCACCGGGGAGCTGTTTTTT. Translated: CASMDRAVRSTGELFF.

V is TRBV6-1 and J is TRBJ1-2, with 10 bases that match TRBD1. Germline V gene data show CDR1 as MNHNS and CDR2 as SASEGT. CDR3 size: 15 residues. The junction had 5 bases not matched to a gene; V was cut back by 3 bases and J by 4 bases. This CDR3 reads CASSDGQGVIYGYTF. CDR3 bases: TGTGCCAGCAGTGATGGACAGGGGGTTATCTATGGCTACACCTTC.

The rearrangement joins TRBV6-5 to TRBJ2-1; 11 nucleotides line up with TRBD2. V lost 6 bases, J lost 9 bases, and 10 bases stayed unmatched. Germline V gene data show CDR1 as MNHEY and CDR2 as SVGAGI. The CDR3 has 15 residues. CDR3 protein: CASSQLAGGAGEQFF. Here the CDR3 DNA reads TGTGCCAGCAGCCAGCTAGCGGGGGGCGCCGGTGAGCAGTTCTTC.

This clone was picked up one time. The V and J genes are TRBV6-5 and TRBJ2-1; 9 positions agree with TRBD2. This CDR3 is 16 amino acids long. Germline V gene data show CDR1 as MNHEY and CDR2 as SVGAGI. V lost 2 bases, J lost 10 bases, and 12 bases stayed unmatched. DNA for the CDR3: TGTGCCAGCAGTTACCTCGGCGGGGGGGAGACAATCGAGCAGTTCTTC. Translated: CASSYLGGGETIEQFF.

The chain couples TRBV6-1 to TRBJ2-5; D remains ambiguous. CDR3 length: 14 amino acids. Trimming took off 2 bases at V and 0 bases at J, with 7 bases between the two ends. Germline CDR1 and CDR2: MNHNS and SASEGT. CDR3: CASSEMVDQETQYF. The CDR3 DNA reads TGTGCCAGCAGTGAAATGGTAGACCAAGAGACCCAGTACTTC.

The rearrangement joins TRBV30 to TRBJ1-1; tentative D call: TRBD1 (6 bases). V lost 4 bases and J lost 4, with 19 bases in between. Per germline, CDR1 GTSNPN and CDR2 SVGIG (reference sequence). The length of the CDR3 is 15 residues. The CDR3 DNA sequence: TGTGCCTGGACCCCACAGGGCCCCACGGTCACTGAAGCTTTCTTT. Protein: CAWTPQGPTVTEAFF.

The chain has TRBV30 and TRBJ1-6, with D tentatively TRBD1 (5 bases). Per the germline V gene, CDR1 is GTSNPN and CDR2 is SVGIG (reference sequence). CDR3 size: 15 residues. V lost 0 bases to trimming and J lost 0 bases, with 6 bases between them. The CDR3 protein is CAWSVQGSYNSPLHF. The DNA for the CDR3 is TGTGCCTGGAGTGTGCAGGGCTCCTATAATTCACCCCTCCACTTT.

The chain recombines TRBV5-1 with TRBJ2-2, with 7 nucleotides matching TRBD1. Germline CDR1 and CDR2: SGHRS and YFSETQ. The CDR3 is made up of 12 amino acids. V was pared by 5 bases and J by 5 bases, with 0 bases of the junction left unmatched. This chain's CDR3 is CASRTGTGELFF. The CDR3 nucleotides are TGCGCCAGCAGGACAGGGACCGGGGAGCTGTTTTTT.

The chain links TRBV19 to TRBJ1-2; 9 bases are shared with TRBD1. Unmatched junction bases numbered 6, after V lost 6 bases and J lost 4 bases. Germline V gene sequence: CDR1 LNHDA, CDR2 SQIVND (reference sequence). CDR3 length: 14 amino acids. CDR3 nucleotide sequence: TGTGCCAGTAGAACCCGGGACAGGGTCTATGGCTACACCTTC. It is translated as CASRTRDRVYGYTF.

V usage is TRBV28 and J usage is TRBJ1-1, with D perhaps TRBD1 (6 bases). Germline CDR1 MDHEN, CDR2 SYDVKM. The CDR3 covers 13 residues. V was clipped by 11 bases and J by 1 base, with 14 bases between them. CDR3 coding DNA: TGTGCCCACTCGGACAGAAAGAACACTGAAGCTTTCTTT. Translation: CAHSDRKNTEAFF.

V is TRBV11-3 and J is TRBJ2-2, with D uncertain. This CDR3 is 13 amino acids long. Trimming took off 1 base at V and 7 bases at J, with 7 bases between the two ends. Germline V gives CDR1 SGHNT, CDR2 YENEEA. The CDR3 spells CASSLARDGELFF. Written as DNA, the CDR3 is TGTGCCAGCAGCTTAGCCCGAGACGGGGAGCTGTTTTTT. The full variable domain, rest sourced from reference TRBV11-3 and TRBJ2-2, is EAGVVQSPRYKIIEKKQPVAFWCNPISGHNTLYWYLQNLGQGPELLIRYENEEAVDDSQLPKDRFSAERLKGVDSTLKIQPAELGDSAVYLCASSLARDGELFFGEGSRLTVL.

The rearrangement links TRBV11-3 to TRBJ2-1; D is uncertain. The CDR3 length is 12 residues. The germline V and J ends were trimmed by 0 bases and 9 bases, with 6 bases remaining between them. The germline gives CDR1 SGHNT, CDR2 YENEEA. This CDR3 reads CASSLEPSEQFF. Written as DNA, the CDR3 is TGTGCCAGCAGCTTAGAACCGAGTGAGCAGTTCTTC. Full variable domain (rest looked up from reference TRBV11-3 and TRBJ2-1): EAGVVQSPRYKIIEKKQPVAFWCNPISGHNTLYWYLQNLGQGPELLIRYENEEAVDDSQLPKDRFSAERLKGVDSTLKIQPAELGDSAVYLCASSLEPSEQFFGPGTRLTVL.

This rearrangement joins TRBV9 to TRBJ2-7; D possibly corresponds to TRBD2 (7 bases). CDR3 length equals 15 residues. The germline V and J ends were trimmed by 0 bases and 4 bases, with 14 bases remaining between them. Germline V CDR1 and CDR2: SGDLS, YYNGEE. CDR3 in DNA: TGTGCCAGCAGCGTAGAGGAGGGAGGGGGATACGAGCAGTACTTC. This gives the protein CASSVEEGGGYEQYF.

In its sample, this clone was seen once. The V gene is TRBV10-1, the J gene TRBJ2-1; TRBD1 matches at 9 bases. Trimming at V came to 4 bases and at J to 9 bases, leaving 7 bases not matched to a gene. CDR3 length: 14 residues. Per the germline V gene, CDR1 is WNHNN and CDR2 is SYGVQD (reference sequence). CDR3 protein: CASSATTGGGEQFF. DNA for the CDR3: TGCGCCAGCAGTGCGACTACAGGGGGCGGTGAGCAGTTCTTC.

Written as DNA, the CDR3 is TGTGCCAGCAGCCCCCGGAGGACAGGGGATAACGAGCAGTACTTC. Its translation is CASSPRRTGDNEQYF. The V and J genes are TRBV7-9 and TRBJ2-7; 9 nucleotides line up with TRBD1. CDR3 size: 15 residues. The V segment lost 5 bases and the J segment 5 bases; nucleotides outside the gene matches: 10. Germline V CDR1 and CDR2: SEHNR, FQNEAQ (reference sequence).

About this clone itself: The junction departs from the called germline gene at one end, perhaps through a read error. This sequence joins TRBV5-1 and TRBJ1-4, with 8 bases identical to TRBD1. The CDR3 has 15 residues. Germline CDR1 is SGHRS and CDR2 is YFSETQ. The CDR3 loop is CASTLGGTGGEKLFF. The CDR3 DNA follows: TGCGCCAGCACCTTGGGGGGGACAGGAGGGGAAAAACTGTTTTTT.

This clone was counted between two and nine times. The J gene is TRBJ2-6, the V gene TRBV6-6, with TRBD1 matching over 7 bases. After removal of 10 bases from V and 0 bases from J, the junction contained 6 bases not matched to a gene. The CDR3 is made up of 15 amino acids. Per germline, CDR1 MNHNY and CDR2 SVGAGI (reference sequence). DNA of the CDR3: TGTGCCACGGGACAGAGGATCTCTGGGGCCAACGTCCTGACTTTC. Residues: CATGQRISGANVLTF.

The CDR3 coding sequence is TGTGCCAGCAGTAGGGGAGGGGGCTCCTACGAGCAGTACTTC. The encoded protein is CASSRGGGSYEQYF. The chain joins TRBV28 to TRBJ2-7; maybe TRBD2 (7 bases). The CDR3 contains 14 residues. Trimming cost V 5 bases and J 0 bases, with 11 bases left between them. Germline lookup yields CDR1 MDHEN and CDR2 SYDVKM.

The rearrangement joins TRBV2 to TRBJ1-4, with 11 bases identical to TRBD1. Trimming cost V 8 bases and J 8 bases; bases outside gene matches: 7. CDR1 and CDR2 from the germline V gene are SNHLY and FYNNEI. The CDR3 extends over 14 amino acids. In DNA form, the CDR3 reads TGTGCCAGCCTCCGGGACAGGGGGGGGGAAAAACTGTTTTTT. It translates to CASLRDRGGEKLFF. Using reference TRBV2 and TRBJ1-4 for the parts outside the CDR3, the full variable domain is EPEVTQTPSHQVTQMGQEVILRCVPISNHLYFYWYRQILGQKVEFLVSFYNNEISEKSEIFDDQFSVERPDGSNFTLKIRSTKLEDSAMYFCASLRDRGGEKLFFGSGTQLSVL.

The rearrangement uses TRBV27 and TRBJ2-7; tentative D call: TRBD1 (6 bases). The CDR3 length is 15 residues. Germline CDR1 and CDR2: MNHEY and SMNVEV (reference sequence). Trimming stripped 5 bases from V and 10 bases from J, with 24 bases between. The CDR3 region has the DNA TGTGCCAGCAGTCAGGGGTCAAGTACTTATTACGGTCAGTACTTC. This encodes CASSQGSSTYYGQYF.

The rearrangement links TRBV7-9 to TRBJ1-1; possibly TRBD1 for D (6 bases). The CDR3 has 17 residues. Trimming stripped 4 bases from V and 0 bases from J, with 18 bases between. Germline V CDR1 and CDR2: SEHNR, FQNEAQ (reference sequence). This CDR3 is CASSSTQGLGMNTEAFF. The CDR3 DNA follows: TGTGCCAGCAGCTCGACACAGGGCCTAGGGATGAACACTGAAGCTTTCTTT.

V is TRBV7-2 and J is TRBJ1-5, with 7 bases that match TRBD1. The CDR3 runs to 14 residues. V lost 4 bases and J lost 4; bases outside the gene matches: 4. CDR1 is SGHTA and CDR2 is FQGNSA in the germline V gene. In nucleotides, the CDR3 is TGTGCCAGCAGCTCCAGACAGGGTAATCAGCCCCAGCATTTT. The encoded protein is CASSSRQGNQPQHF.

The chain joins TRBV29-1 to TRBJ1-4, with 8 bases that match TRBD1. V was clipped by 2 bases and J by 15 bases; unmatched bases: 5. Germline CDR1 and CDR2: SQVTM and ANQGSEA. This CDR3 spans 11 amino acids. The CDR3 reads CSVESGTGLFF. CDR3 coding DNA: TGCAGCGTTGAATCTGGGACAGGTTTGTTTTTT.

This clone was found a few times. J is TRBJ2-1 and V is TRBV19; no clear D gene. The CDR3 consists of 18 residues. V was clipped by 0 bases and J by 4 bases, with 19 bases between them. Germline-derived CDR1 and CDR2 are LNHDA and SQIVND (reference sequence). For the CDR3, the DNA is TGTGCCAGTAGTATAGATGGGCAGCCAAACCCTATTTACAATGAGCAGTTCTTC. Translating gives CASSIDGQPNPIYNEQFF.

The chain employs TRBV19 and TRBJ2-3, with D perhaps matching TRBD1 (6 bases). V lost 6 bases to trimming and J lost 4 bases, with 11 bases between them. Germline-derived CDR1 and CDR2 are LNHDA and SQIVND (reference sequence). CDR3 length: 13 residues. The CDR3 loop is CASRSGTSDTQYF. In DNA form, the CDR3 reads TGTGCCAGTAGATCAGGGACATCAGATACGCAGTATTTT.

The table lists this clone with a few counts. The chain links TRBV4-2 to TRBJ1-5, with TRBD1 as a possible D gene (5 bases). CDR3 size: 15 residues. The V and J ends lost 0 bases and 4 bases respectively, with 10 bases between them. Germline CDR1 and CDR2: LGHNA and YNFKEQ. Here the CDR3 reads CASSQDAGGNQPQHF. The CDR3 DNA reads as TGTGCCAGCAGCCAAGATGCGGGGGGTAATCAGCCCCAGCATTTT.

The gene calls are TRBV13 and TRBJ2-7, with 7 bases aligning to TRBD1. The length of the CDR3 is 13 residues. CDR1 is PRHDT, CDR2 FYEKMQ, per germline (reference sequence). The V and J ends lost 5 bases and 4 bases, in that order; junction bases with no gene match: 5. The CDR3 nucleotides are TGTGCCAGCAGCCCCGGGACAGCTTACGAGCAGTACTTC. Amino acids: CASSPGTAYEQYF. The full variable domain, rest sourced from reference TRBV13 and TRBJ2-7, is AAGVIQSPRHLIKEKRETATLKCYPIPRHDTVYWYQQGPGQDPQFLISFYEKMQSDKGSIPDRFSAQQFSDYHSELNMSSLELGDSALYFCASSPGTAYEQYFGPGTRLTVT.

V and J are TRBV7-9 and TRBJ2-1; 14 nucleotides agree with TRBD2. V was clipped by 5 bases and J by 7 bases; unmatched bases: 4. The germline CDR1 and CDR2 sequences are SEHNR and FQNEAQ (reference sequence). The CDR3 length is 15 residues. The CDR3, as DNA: TGTGCCAGCAGCCCGGGACTAGCGGGAGTTAATGAGCAGTTCTTC. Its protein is CASSPGLAGVNEQFF.

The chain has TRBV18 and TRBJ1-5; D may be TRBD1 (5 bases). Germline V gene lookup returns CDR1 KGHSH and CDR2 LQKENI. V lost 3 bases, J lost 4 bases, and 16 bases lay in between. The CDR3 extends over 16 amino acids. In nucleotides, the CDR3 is TGTGCCAGCTCACCTCCAGGTTCGGAGGGGAATCAGCCCCAGCATTTT. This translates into CASSPPGSEGNQPQHF. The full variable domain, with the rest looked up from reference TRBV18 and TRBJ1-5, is NAGVMQNPRHLVRRRGQEARLRCSPMKGHSHVYWYRQLPEEGLKFMVYLQKENIIDESGMPKERFSAEFPKEGPSILRIQQVVRGDSAAYFCASSPPGSEGNQPQHFGDGTRLSIL.

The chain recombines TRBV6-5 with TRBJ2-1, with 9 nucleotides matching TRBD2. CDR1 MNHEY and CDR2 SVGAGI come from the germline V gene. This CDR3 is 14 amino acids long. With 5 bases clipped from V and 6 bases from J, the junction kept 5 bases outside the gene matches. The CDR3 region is CASSAGTSLNEQFF. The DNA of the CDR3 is TGTGCCAGCAGTGCCGGGACTAGCCTCAATGAGCAGTTCTTC.

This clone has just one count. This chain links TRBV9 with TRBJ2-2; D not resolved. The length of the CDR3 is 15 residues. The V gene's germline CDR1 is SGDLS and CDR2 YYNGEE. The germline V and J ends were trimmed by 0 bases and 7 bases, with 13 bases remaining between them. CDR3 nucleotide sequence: TGTGCCAGCAGCGTAGGGCTAGTATCTGGCGGGGAGCTGTTTTTT. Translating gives CASSVGLVSGGELFF.

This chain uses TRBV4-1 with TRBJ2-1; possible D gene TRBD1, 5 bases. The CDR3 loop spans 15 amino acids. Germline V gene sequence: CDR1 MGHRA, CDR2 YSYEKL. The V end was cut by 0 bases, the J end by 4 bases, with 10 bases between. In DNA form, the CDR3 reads TGCGCCAGCAGCCAAGAACAGGCACGATACAATGAGCAGTTCTTC. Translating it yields CASSQEQARYNEQFF.